The 29 T cell receptor beta chains listed next were all sequenced from one sample in a study of blood T cell repertoires in COVID-19. Clones were read by immunoSEQ multiplex PCR, and TCRdb kept only the in-frame ones, dropping some. This sample carries about 150,000 clones, under 90% of them seen once, and the ten largest clones take just over 0.55%. Sequenced material: peripheral blood. The source is a man between 60 and 70 years old with acute or convalescent COVID-19.

The chain carries TRBV3-1 (or the pseudogene TRBV3-2) and TRBJ1-4, with 11 nucleotides matching TRBD1. V dropped 6 bases and J dropped 7; count of bases not matched to a gene: 4. Germline CDR1 LGHDT, CDR2 YNNKEL (reference sequence). There are 14 residues in the CDR3. CDR3 nucleotides: TGTGCCAGCAGTGCCGGGACAGGGGGTGAAAAACTGTTTTTT. Its protein is CASSAGTGGEKLFF.

The chain couples TRBV5-6 to TRBJ1-2; D not certain. The CDR3 spans 12 residues. Germline CDR1 reads SGHDT; CDR2 reads YYEEEE. Trimming shortened V by 2 bases and J by 8 bases, and 10 bases separated the two germline ends. The CDR3 nucleotides read TGTGCCAGCAGCTTCGGCGGGCAAGGCTACACCTTC. Translated, it gives CASSFGGQGYTF.

This clone has a handful of counts. The rearrangement links TRBV7-9 to TRBJ1-2, with 9 bases matching TRBD1. The CDR3 is 14 residues long. Trimming cost V 7 bases and J 3 bases; bases outside gene matches: 6. Germline V lookup: CDR1 SEHNR, CDR2 FQNEAQ (reference sequence). The CDR3 sequence: CASTATGGDYGYTF. CDR3 sequence (DNA): TGTGCCAGCACCGCGACAGGGGGGGACTATGGCTACACCTTC. Full variable domain (outside the CDR3, taken from reference TRBV7-9 and TRBJ1-2): DTGVSQNPRHKITKRGQNVTFRCDPISEHNRLYWYRQTLGQGPEFLTYFQNEAQLEKSRLLSDRFSAERPKGSFSTLEIQRTEQGDSAMYLCASTATGGDYGYTFGSGTRLTVV.

The chain recombines TRBV18 with TRBJ1-4; the D is unclear. The V and J ends lost 6 bases and 0 bases respectively, with 8 bases between them. This CDR3 has 14 amino acids. Germline loops: CDR1 KGHSH, CDR2 LQKENI. CDR3 loop: CASSSDATNEKLFF. The CDR3 DNA follows: TGTGCCAGCTCGTCAGATGCAACTAATGAAAAACTGTTTTTT.

The J gene is TRBJ2-3, the V gene TRBV19; unclear D gene. V was pared by 5 bases and J by 0 bases, with 6 bases between. The CDR3 is 13 amino acids. CDR1 LNHDA and CDR2 SQIVND come from the germline V gene (reference sequence). In DNA, the CDR3 is TGTGCCAGTAGTGAGGCTAGCACAGATACGCAGTATTTT. This gives the protein CASSEASTDTQYF. Together with reference TRBV19 and TRBJ2-3, the CDR3 gives the full variable domain: DGGITQSPKYLFRKEGQNVTLSCEQNLNHDAMYWYRQDPGQGLRLIYYSQIVNDFQKGDIAEGYSVSREKKESFPLTVTSAQKNPTAFYLCASSEASTDTQYFGPGTRLTVL.

The chain's CDR3 is CAAGGQGPYSGNTIYF. The CDR3 DNA is TGTGCCGCGGGGGGACAGGGGCCTTACTCTGGAAACACCATATATTTT. The rearrangement uses TRBV6-6 and TRBJ1-3, with 10 nucleotides matching TRBD1. The junction had 10 bases not matched to a gene; V was cut back by 11 bases and J by 0 bases. Germline V gene sequence: CDR1 MNHNY, CDR2 SVGAGI (reference sequence). The CDR3 loop spans 16 amino acids.

This chain joins TRBV2 and TRBJ1-5; weak D call: TRBD1 (6 bases). Trimming took 4 bases from V and 7 from J, leaving 11 bases between them. This CDR3 has 13 amino acids. CDR1 and CDR2 (germline): SNHLY, FYNNEI. The CDR3 region is CASSVSGDQPQHF. CDR3 in DNA: TGTGCCAGCAGTGTATCAGGGGACCAGCCCCAGCATTTT.

The genes are TRBV5-5 and TRBJ1-1, with D tentatively TRBD1 (5 bases). This CDR3 contains 14 residues. V was cut by 3 bases and J by 1 base, with 10 bases left in between. Germline V CDR1 and CDR2: SGHKS, YYEKEE (reference sequence). CDR3 region: CASSYGGTNTEAFF. CDR3 DNA: TGTGCCAGCAGCTACGGGGGAACGAACACTGAAGCTTTCTTT.

The chain recombines TRBV6-5 with TRBJ2-7, with D unclear. Trimming took 8 bases from V and 6 from J, leaving 11 bases between them. The CDR3 has 11 amino acids. The germline gives CDR1 MNHEY, CDR2 SVGAGI. The CDR3 loop reads CASRDNGEQYF. The CDR3 DNA is TGTGCCAGCCGCGATAATGGCGAGCAGTACTTC.

V usage is TRBV3-1 (or the pseudogene TRBV3-2) and J usage is TRBJ2-2, with 9 bases lining up with TRBD2. The CDR3 totals 16 residues. Trimming at V came to 2 bases and at J to 7 bases, leaving 8 bases not matched to a gene. Per the germline V gene, CDR1 is LGHDT and CDR2 is YNNKEL (reference sequence). CDR3 coding DNA: TGTGCCAGCAGCCAAATAGCGGGAGAGGGTCACGGGGAGCTGTTTTTT. Its protein product is CASSQIAGEGHGELFF.

J is TRBJ2-7 and V is TRBV28; D not certain. Germline V gene lookup returns CDR1 MDHEN and CDR2 SYDVKM. There are 14 residues in the CDR3. V gave up 2 bases and J gave up 3 bases, with 11 bases separating them. The CDR3: CASSLTSPGYEQYF. CDR3 bases: TGTGCCAGCAGTTTAACCAGCCCAGGCTACGAGCAGTACTTC.

The gene calls are TRBV7-2 and TRBJ2-7; 9 nucleotides align to TRBD1. The CDR3 covers 14 residues. The germline V gene encodes CDR1 SGHTA and CDR2 FQGNSA. Germline trimming cut 5 bases from V and 4 bases from J; bases unmatched to any gene: 6. This CDR3 is CASSTGTGRYEQYF. Here the CDR3 DNA reads TGTGCCAGCAGCACCGGGACAGGGAGGTACGAGCAGTACTTC.

V gene TRBV6-2 or TRBV6-3 combines with J gene TRBJ1-1; D is ambiguous. The CDR3 is 14 amino acids. V shed 0 bases and J shed 5 bases, with 10 bases lying between them. CDR1 MNHEY and CDR2 SVGEGT come from the germline V gene. The CDR3 loop is CASSYSEIKTEAFF. CDR3 nucleotide sequence: TGTGCCAGCAGTTACTCCGAGATCAAGACTGAAGCTTTCTTT.

The chain links TRBV5-1 to TRBJ2-2; TRBD1 agrees at 10 bases. The CDR3 loop spans 16 amino acids. Germline CDR1 reads SGHRS; CDR2 reads YFSETQ. V shed 3 bases and J 6 bases; nucleotides not matched to a gene: 8. Here the CDR3 reads CASSSGQGGGAGELFF. DNA for the CDR3: TGCGCCAGCAGCTCCGGACAGGGGGGAGGCGCCGGGGAGCTGTTTTTT.

The chain has TRBV4-2 and TRBJ1-6; the D gene is possibly TRBD1 (6 bases). This CDR3 comprises 18 residues. V lost 0 bases and J 8 bases, leaving 20 bases between the germline ends. The germline V gene encodes CDR1 LGHNA and CDR2 YNFKEQ. The chain's CDR3 is CASSQDIIQGLADSPLHF. CDR3 DNA: TGTGCCAGCAGCCAAGATATCATCCAGGGGCTTGCGGATTCACCCCTCCACTTT.

The V call is TRBV28, the J call TRBJ1-2; tentatively, D is TRBD1 (6 bases). V was shortened by 8 bases and J by 7 bases, with 14 bases between the two germline ends. CDR1 and CDR2 from the germline V gene are MDHEN and SYDVKM. CDR3 size: 12 residues. The CDR3 coding sequence is TGTGCCAGCGGAGGACAGTATCCTGGCTACACCTTC. As protein: CASGGQYPGYTF.

The chain couples TRBV9 to TRBJ2-1, with a tentative D call TRBD1 (6 bases). Germline V lookup: CDR1 SGDLS, CDR2 YYNGEE. V lost 8 bases and J 10 bases, leaving 28 bases between the germline ends. This CDR3 spans 16 amino acids. CDR3 nucleotide sequence: TGTGCCAGAGAGGGGGTAGCAGACCTACTAAATGGGGAGCAGTTCTTC. Translating gives CAREGVADLLNGEQFF. Filled out from reference TRBV9 and TRBJ2-1, the complete variable domain reads DSGVTQTPKHLITATGQRVTLRCSPRSGDLSVYWYQQSLDQGLQFLIQYYNGEERAKGNILERFSAQQFPDLHSELNLSSLELGDSALYFCAREGVADLLNGEQFFGPGTRLTVL.

The gene calls are TRBV4-3 and TRBJ1-2; weak D call: TRBD1 (6 bases). CDR1 is LGHNA, CDR2 YSLEER, per germline. There are 14 residues in the CDR3. Trimming took 1 base from V and 8 from J, leaving 14 bases between them. CDR3 sequence reads: CASSQALQGMGYTF. As DNA, the CDR3 is TGCGCCAGCAGCCAAGCCCTCCAGGGGATGGGCTACACCTTC.

The V call is TRBV29-1, the J call TRBJ1-2, with TRBD1 identical over 8 bases. The CDR3 runs 11 residues. Germline-derived CDR1 and CDR2 are SQVTM and ANQGSEA. CDR3 DNA sequence: TGCGCGGGACAGGCTAACTATGGCTACACCTTC. Translating it yields CAGQANYGYTF. Using reference TRBV29-1 and TRBJ1-2 for the parts outside the CDR3, the full variable domain is SAVISQKPSRDICQRGTSLTIQCQVDSQVTMMFWYRQQPGQSLTLIATANQGSEATYESGFVIDKFPISRPNLTFSTLTVSNMSPEDSSIYLCAGQANYGYTFGSGTRLTVV.

The gene calls are TRBV7-7 and TRBJ1-4; maybe TRBD1 (5 bases). Germline CDR1 and CDR2: SSHAT and FNYEAQ (reference sequence). The germline V and J ends were trimmed by 2 bases and 8 bases, with 15 bases remaining between them. The CDR3 is 15 residues long. The CDR3 spells CASSLRGDPGEKLFF. For the CDR3, the DNA is TGTGCCAGCAGCTTAAGGGGTGACCCCGGGGAAAAACTGTTTTTT. The full variable domain, in which reference TRBV7-7 and TRBJ1-4 provide the parts outside the CDR3, is GAGVSQSPRYKVTKRGQDVTLRCDPISSHATLYWYQQALGQGPEFLTYFNYEAQPDKSGLPSDRFSAERPEGSISTLTIQRTEQRDSAMYRCASSLRGDPGEKLFFGSGTQLSVL.

The chain links TRBV5-1 to TRBJ1-2; D ambiguous. The V gene's germline CDR1 is SGHRS and CDR2 YFSETQ. The CDR3 runs to 14 residues. Trimming removed 1 base from V and 1 base from J, with 8 bases in between. CDR3 sequence: CASSLSGDNYGYTF. The CDR3, as DNA: TGCGCCAGCAGCTTGTCCGGTGATAACTATGGCTACACCTTC. The whole variable domain, filled in from reference TRBV5-1 and TRBJ1-2, reads KAGVTQTPRYLIKTRGQQVTLSCSPISGHRSVSWYQQTPGQGLQFLFEYFSETQRNKGNFPGRFSGRQFSNSRSEMNVSTLELGDSALYLCASSLSGDNYGYTFGSGTRLTVV.

The CDR3 here is CASSPPRTSGYEQYF. The CDR3 nucleotides read TGTGCCAGCTCACCACCACGGACTAGCGGATACGAGCAGTACTTC. This chain uses TRBV18 with TRBJ2-7; 10 bases fit TRBD2. Germline V gives CDR1 KGHSH, CDR2 LQKENI. Trimming cost V 0 bases and J 4 bases; bases outside gene matches: 3. The CDR3 is made up of 15 amino acids.

The chain employs TRBV9 and TRBJ2-3; TRBD2 matches 9 bases. The germline CDR1 and CDR2 sequences are SGDLS and YYNGEE. CDR3 length equals 16 residues. V lost 2 bases to trimming and J lost 5 bases; unmatched junction nucleotides: 9. As DNA, the CDR3 is TGTGCCAGCAGCGTTTTGGCGGGGGGGCAGGTAGATACGCAGTATTTT. Translated: CASSVLAGGQVDTQYF. The full variable domain, with the rest looked up from reference TRBV9 and TRBJ2-3, is DSGVTQTPKHLITATGQRVTLRCSPRSGDLSVYWYQQSLDQGLQFLIQYYNGEERAKGNILERFSAQQFPDLHSELNLSSLELGDSALYFCASSVLAGGQVDTQYFGPGTRLTVL.

V gene TRBV7-8 combines with J gene TRBJ2-4; D is uncertain. Germline assignment: CDR1 SGHVS and CDR2 FQNEAQ. The CDR3 loop spans 12 amino acids. Trimming left V 5 bases short and J 5 bases short, with 7 bases between. CDR3 amino acids: CASSLLENIQYF. The CDR3 DNA sequence: TGTGCCAGCAGCCTACTCGAAAACATTCAGTACTTC. Combining the CDR3 with reference TRBV7-8 and TRBJ2-4 gives the whole variable domain GAGVSQSPRYKVAKRGQDVALRCDPISGHVSLFWYQQALGQGPEFLTYFQNEAQLDKSGLPSDRFFAERPEGSVSTLKIQRTQQEDSAVYLCASSLLENIQYFGAGTRLSVL.

This clone was counted a single time. The chain combines TRBV29-1 with TRBJ2-7; possible D gene TRBD1, 5 bases. V shed 4 bases and J shed 3 bases, with 16 bases lying between them. Germline-derived CDR1 and CDR2 are SQVTM and ANQGSEA. This CDR3 has 14 residues. Written as DNA, the CDR3 is TGCAGCGTTGCTAAAAGGGGTGGGGTCTACGAGCAGTACTTC. Translation gives CSVAKRGGVYEQYF.

This chain joins TRBV18 and TRBJ2-7; 9 bases are shared with TRBD1. J gave up 5 bases and V 2 bases, and 4 bases lay outside the gene matches. The CDR3 runs 14 residues. Looked up from germline, CDR1 is KGHSH and CDR2 is LQKENI. In DNA form, the CDR3 reads TGTGCCAGCTCACCAGGGCGACAGGGGGACGAGCAGTACTTC. Translated: CASSPGRQGDEQYF.

The rearrangement uses TRBV7-3 and TRBJ2-3, with 7 bases lining up with TRBD2. J was trimmed by 3 bases and V by 0 bases; bases with no gene match: 12. The germline gives CDR1 SGHTA, CDR2 FQGTGA. The CDR3 has 18 amino acids. The CDR3 nucleotides are TGTGCCAGCAGCTTAACGACGTGGCGGGAGAGAGGGACAGATACGCAGTATTTT. Protein: CASSLTTWRERGTDTQYF.

This chain links TRBV19 with TRBJ1-6; 10 bases map to TRBD1. The CDR3 contains 13 residues. Germline V gives CDR1 LNHDA, CDR2 SQIVND (reference sequence). V gave up 9 bases and J gave up 9 bases; unmatched junction bases: 5. The CDR3: CASQRTGGSPLHF. The DNA of the CDR3 is TGTGCCAGCCAGAGGACAGGGGGTTCACCCCTCCACTTT.

This clone was counted between two and nine times. The chain recombines TRBV4-3 with TRBJ1-4, with TRBD1 matching 8 bases. This CDR3 spans 17 amino acids. The V gene's germline CDR1 is LGHNA and CDR2 YSLEER. V lost 0 bases and J lost 3; bases outside the gene matches: 6. CDR3 residues: CASSQDPQGGSNEKLFF. The CDR3 bases are TGCGCCAGCAGCCAAGATCCACAGGGGGGATCTAATGAAAAACTGTTTTTT.